This T cell receptor beta chain is from a study of blood T cell repertoires in COVID-19. The CDR3 covers 15 residues. The germline V gene encodes CDR1 SEHNR and CDR2 FQNEAQ (reference sequence). V gave up 5 bases and J gave up 3 bases; unmatched junction bases: 4. Using immunoSEQ multiplex PCR, the repertoire was profiled, and TCRdb retains in-frame clones only, with some absent. The repertoire includes 430,000 or so clones, about 88% of them detected once, and about 1.5% sits in the top ten. Source material: PBMCs or T cells enriched from blood (not recorded which). This TCR was recovered from a woman between 18 and 30 years old who had been exposed to COVID-19. V gene TRBV7-9 combines with J gene TRBJ1-6; 7 bases agree with TRBD1. The CDR3 region is CASSLSGGYNSPLHF. The CDR3, as DNA: TGTGCCAGCAGCCTATCAGGGGGCTATAATTCACCCCTCCACTTT.